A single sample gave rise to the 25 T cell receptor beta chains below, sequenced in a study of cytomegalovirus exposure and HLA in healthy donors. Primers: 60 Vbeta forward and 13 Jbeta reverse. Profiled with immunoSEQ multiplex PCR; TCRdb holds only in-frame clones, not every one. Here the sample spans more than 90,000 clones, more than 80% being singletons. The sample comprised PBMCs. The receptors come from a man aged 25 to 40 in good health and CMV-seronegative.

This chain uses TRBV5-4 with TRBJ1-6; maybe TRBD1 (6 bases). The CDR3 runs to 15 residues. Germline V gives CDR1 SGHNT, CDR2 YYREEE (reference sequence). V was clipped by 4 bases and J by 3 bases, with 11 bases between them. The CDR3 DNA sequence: TGTGCCAGCAGCAGTTGGACAGACTATAATTCACCCCTCCACTTT. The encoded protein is CASSSWTDYNSPLHF.

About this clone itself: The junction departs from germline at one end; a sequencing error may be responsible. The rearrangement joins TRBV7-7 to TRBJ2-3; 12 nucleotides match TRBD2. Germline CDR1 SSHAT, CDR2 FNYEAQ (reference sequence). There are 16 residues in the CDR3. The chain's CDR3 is CASSRGLAGSADTQYF. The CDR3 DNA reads TGTGCTAGCAGCCGTGGACTAGCGGGATCGGCAGATACGCAGTATTTT.

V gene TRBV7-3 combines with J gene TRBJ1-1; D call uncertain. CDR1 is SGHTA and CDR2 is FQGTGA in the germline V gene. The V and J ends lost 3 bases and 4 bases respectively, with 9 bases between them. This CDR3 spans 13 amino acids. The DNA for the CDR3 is TGTGCCAGCAGCTTGGGAGGGAGCACTGAAGCTTTCTTT. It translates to CASSLGGSTEAFF.

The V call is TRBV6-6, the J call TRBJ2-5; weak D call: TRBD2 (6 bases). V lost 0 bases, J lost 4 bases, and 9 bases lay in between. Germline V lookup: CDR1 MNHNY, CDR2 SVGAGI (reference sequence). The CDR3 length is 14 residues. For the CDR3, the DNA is TGTGCCAGCAGTTACTCGGCCGGGGGAGAGACCCAGTACTTC. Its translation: CASSYSAGGETQYF.

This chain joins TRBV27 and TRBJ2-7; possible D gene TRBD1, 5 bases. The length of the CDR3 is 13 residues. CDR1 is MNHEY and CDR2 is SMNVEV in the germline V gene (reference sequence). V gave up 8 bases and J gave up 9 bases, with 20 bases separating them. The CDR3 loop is CASGSYRNVGQYF. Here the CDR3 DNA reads TGTGCCAGCGGAAGTTACAGGAATGTAGGGCAGTACTTC.

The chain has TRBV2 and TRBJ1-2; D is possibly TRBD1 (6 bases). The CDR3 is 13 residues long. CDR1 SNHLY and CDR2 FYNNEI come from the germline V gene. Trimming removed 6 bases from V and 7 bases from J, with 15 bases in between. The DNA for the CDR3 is TGTGCCAGCAGGAACCTACAGGGACCTGGCTACACCTTC. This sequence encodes CASRNLQGPGYTF.

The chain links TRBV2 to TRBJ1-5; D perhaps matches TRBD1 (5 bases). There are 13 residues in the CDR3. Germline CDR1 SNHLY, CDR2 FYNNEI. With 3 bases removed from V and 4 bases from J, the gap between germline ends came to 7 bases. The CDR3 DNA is TGTGCCAGCAGTGACCAGGGAAATCAGCCCCAGCATTTT. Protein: CASSDQGNQPQHF.

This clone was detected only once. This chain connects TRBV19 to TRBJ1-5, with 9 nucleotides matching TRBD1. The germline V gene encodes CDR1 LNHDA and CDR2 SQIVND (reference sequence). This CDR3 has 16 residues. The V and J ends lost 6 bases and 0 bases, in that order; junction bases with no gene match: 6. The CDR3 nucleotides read TGTGCCAGTAGACGAGGGACAGGGAATAGCAATCAGCCCCAGCATTTT. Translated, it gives CASRRGTGNSNQPQHF.

DNA for the CDR3: TGTGCCAGCAGCACTGGACTAGCGGGGACGAACACCGGGGAGCTGTTTTTT. It translates to CASSTGLAGTNTGELFF. The chain joins TRBV5-4 to TRBJ2-2, with TRBD2 matching 12 bases. Per the germline V gene, CDR1 is SGHNT and CDR2 is YYREEE (reference sequence). The ends lost 4 bases at V and 0 bases at J; junction bases unmatched: 4. CDR3 length: 17 amino acids.

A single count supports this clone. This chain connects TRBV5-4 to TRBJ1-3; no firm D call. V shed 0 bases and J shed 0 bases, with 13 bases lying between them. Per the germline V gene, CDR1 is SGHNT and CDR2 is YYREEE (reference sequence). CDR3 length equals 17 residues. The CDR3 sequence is CASSLDTWAGSGNTIYF. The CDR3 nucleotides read TGTGCCAGCAGCTTGGATACTTGGGCGGGCTCTGGAAACACCATATATTTT.

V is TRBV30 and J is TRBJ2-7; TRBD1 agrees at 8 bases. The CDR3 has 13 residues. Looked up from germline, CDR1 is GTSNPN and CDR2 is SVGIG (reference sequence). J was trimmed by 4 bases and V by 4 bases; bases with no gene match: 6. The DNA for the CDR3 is TGTGCCTGGACTCAGGACAGGGCGTACGAGCAGTACTTC. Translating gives CAWTQDRAYEQYF.

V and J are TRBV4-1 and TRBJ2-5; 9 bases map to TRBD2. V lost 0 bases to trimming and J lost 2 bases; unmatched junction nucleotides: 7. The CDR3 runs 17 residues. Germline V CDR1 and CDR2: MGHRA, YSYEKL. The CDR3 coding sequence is TGCGCCAGCAGCCAAGATCCTAGCGGGACCCTTCAAGAGACCCAGTACTTC. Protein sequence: CASSQDPSGTLQETQYF.

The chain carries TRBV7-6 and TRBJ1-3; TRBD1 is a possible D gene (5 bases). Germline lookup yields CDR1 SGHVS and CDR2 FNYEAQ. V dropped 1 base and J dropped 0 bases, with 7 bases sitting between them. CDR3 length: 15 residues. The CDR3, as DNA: TGTGCCAGCAGCTTAGACAGGAGCTCTGGAAACACCATATATTTT. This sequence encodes CASSLDRSSGNTIYF.

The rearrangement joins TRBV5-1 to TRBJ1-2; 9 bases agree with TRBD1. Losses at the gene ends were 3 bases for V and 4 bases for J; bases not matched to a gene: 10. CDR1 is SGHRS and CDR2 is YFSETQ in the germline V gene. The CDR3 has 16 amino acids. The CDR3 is CASSWVQTGGGYGYTF. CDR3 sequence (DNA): TGCGCCAGCAGCTGGGTCCAGACAGGGGGTGGCTATGGCTACACCTTC.

CDR3 in DNA: TGCAGCGTCGGAGGGGGGGGCTCTGGCACTGAAGCTTTCTTT. This sequence encodes CSVGGGGSGTEAFF. This chain uses TRBV29-1 with TRBJ1-1, with D perhaps TRBD1 (6 bases). V lost 6 bases, J lost 4 bases, and 18 bases lay in between. Germline loops: CDR1 SQVTM, CDR2 ANQGSEA. The CDR3 has 14 residues.

This chain's CDR3 is CASNGGTYEQYF. Written as DNA, the CDR3 is TGTGCCAGTAATGGCGGAACCTACGAGCAGTACTTC. V and J are TRBV19 and TRBJ2-7; no firm D call. CDR1 is LNHDA and CDR2 is SQIVND in the germline V gene (reference sequence). The V end was cut by 7 bases, the J end by 2 bases, with 9 bases between. The CDR3 has 12 residues.

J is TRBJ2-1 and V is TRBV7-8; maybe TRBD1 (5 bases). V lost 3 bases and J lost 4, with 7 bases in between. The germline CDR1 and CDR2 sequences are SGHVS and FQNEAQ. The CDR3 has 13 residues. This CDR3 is CASSFGQYNEQFF. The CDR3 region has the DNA TGTGCCAGCAGCTTTGGACAATACAATGAGCAGTTCTTC.

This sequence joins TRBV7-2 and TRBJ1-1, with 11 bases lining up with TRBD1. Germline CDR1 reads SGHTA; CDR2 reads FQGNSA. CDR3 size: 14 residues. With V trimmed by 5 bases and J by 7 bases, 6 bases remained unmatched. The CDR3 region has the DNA TGTGCCAGCAGCCCGCGGACAGGGGGCTTTGAAGCTTTCTTT. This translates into CASSPRTGGFEAFF.

The CDR3 DNA reads as TGTGCCAGCAGTGAACCGGGACAGGGGGTCAAAACTGAAGCTTTCTTT. As protein: CASSEPGQGVKTEAFF. The chain recombines TRBV9 with TRBJ1-1; 11 bases line up with TRBD1. Germline V gene lookup returns CDR1 SGDLS and CDR2 YYNGEE. Unmatched junction bases numbered 11, after V lost 5 bases and J lost 5 bases. CDR3 length equals 16 residues. The variable domain in full, with the rest retrieved from reference TRBV9 and TRBJ1-1, is DSGVTQTPKHLITATGQRVTLRCSPRSGDLSVYWYQQSLDQGLQFLIQYYNGEERAKGNILERFSAQQFPDLHSELNLSSLELGDSALYFCASSEPGQGVKTEAFFGQGTRLTVV.

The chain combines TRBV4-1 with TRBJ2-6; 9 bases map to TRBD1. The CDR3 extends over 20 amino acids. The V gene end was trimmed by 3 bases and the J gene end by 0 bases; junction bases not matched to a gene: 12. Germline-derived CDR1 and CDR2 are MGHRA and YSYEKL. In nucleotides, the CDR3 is TGCGCCAGCAGCCAGACCACCGGACAGGGGAGGGGCTCTGGGGCCAACGTCCTGACTTTC. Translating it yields CASSQTTGQGRGSGANVLTF.

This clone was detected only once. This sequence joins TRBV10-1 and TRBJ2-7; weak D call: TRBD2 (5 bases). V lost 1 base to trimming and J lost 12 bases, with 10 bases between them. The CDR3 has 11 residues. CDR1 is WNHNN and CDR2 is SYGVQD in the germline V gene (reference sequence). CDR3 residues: CASSEWRRPYF. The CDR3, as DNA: TGCGCCAGCAGTGAGTGGAGGCGCCCGTACTTC.

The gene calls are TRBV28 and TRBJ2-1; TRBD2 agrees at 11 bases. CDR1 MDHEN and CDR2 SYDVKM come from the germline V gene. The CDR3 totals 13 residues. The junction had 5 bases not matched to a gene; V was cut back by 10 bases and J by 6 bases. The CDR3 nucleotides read TGTGCCATCGGGACTAGCGGACTCAATGAGCAGTTCTTC. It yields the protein CAIGTSGLNEQFF.

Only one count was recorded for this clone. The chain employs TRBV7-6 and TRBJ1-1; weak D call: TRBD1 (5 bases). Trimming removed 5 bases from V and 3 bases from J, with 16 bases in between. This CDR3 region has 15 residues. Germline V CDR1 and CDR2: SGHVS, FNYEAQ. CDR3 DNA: TGTGCCAGCAGCCACCGCAGGGTCTTGGACACTGAAGCTTTCTTT. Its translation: CASSHRRVLDTEAFF. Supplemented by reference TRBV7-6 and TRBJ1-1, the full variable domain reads GAGVSQSPRYKVTKRGQDVALRCDPISGHVSLYWYRQALGQGPEFLTYFNYEAQQDKSGLPNDRFSAERPEGSISTLTIQRTEQRDSAMYRCASSHRRVLDTEAFFGQGTRLTVV.

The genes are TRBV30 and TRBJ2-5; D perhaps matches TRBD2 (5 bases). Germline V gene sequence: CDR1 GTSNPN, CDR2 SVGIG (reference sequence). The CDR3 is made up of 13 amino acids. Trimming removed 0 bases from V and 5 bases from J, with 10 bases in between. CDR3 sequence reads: CAWSVVRRETQYF. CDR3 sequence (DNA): TGTGCCTGGAGTGTCGTACGGAGGGAGACCCAGTACTTC.

CDR3 region: CASSSQGNTGELFF. CDR3 DNA: TGTGCCAGCAGCTCACAGGGGAACACCGGGGAGCTGTTTTTT. J is TRBJ2-2 and V is TRBV7-2; weak D call: TRBD1 (6 bases). V lost 4 bases and J lost 1, with 7 bases in between. Germline V gives CDR1 SGHTA, CDR2 FQGNSA. There are 14 residues in the CDR3.